Presented here are 3 T cell receptor beta chains from one specimen sequenced in a study of cytomegalovirus exposure and HLA in healthy donors. PCR amplification relied on 60 Vbeta primers (plus 13 Jbeta primers). The data were produced by immunoSEQ multiplex PCR, yet TCRdb's version contains in-frame clones alone and is incomplete. The sample has approximately 170,000 clones; roughly 77% are singletons. The sequenced sample was PBMCs. Every receptor here comes from a young woman in good health and CMV-seropositive.

This chain links TRBV2 with TRBJ2-7; a possible D gene is TRBD2 (6 bases). The CDR3 is made up of 15 amino acids. Germline CDR1 SNHLY, CDR2 FYNNEI. V dropped 6 bases and J dropped 1 base, with 16 bases sitting between them. CDR3 in DNA: TGTGCCAGCAGCGCCTCGGGGGTTACTTCCTACGAGCAGTACTTC. Residues: CASSASGVTSYEQYF.

This clone was picked up a small number of times. The J gene is TRBJ2-1, the V gene TRBV28, with D perhaps TRBD2 (5 bases). CDR3 length: 13 amino acids. The V end was cut by 8 bases, the J end by 8 bases, with 16 bases between. In germline, CDR1 is MDHEN, CDR2 SYDVKM. The CDR3 loop reads CASLQRTSDEQFF. For the CDR3, the DNA is TGTGCCAGCCTTCAGCGTACTAGTGATGAGCAGTTCTTC.

The rearrangement links TRBV7-2 to TRBJ2-7; the D gene is possibly TRBD1 (6 bases). Germline CDR1 and CDR2: SGHTA and FQGNSA. CDR3 size: 14 residues. The ends were cut back, 7 bases at V and 6 bases at J, with 19 bases in the middle. This CDR3 is CASTIRGFGSEQYF. The CDR3 coding sequence is TGTGCCAGCACGATTAGGGGGTTTGGCTCCGAGCAGTACTTC.